Shown below are 22 T cell receptor beta chains from a single sample sequenced in a study of blood T cell repertoires in COVID-19. This table comes from immunoSEQ multiplex PCR, and its TCRdb copy is limited to in-frame clones, with some not included. In the table there are a few hundred thousand clones, roughly 90% of which are singletons. Sequencing used peripheral blood. These receptors came from a man younger than 35 who had recovered from COVID-19.

This CDR3 is CASSSRGPTDEAFF. CDR3 bases: TGCGCCAGCAGCTCTAGGGGGCCAACAGATGAAGCTTTCTTT. The chain has TRBV5-1 and TRBJ1-1; TRBD1 matches at 7 bases. Germline CDR1 is SGHRS and CDR2 is YFSETQ. Trimming removed 3 bases from V and 7 bases from J; junction bases left unmatched: 9. The CDR3 sequence is 14 residues long.

There are a few counts of this clone. The chain employs TRBV2 and TRBJ2-2; 7 nucleotides match TRBD2. Germline V CDR1 and CDR2: SNHLY, FYNNEI. V shed 6 bases and J 0 bases; nucleotides not matched to a gene: 13. CDR3 length equals 18 residues. This CDR3 is CASSDSDGGGTNTGELFF. Here the CDR3 DNA reads TGTGCCAGCAGCGATTCTGACGGCGGGGGTACGAACACCGGGGAGCTGTTTTTT. Supplemented by reference TRBV2 and TRBJ2-2, the full variable domain reads EPEVTQTPSHQVTQMGQEVILRCVPISNHLYFYWYRQILGQKVEFLVSFYNNEISEKSEIFDDQFSVERPDGSNFTLKIRSTKLEDSAMYFCASSDSDGGGTNTGELFFGEGSRLTVL.

The rearrangement links TRBV6-6 to TRBJ2-7; a possible D gene is TRBD2 (6 bases). CDR1 and CDR2 (germline): MNHNY, SVGAGI (reference sequence). With 6 bases removed from V and 3 bases from J, the gap between germline ends came to 18 bases. The CDR3 is 15 amino acids. CDR3 nucleotide sequence: TGTGCCAGCAGCCTAGAGCGGGTGAGGTACTACGAGCAGTACTTC. Protein sequence: CASSLERVRYYEQYF.

J is TRBJ2-7 and V is TRBV14; the match to TRBD1 covers 7 bases. CDR1 and CDR2 (germline): SGHDN, FVKESK. With 1 base clipped from V and 2 bases from J, the junction kept 11 bases outside the gene matches. This CDR3 spans 17 amino acids. This CDR3 reads CASSQGGPGTATYEQYF. The CDR3 DNA sequence: TGTGCCAGCAGCCAAGGCGGCCCCGGGACAGCTACCTACGAGCAGTACTTC. Combining the CDR3 with reference TRBV14 and TRBJ2-7 gives the whole variable domain EAGVTQFPSHSVIEKGQTVTLRCDPISGHDNLYWYRRVMGKEIKFLLHFVKESKQDESGMPNNRFLAERTGGTYSTLKVQPAELEDSGVYFCASSQGGPGTATYEQYFGPGTRLTVT.

A note on this clone: Different DNA sequences within this sample yield the same CDR3. This chain connects TRBV2 to TRBJ1-1; TRBD1 might be the D (5 bases). Trimming stripped 4 bases from V and 1 base from J, with 7 bases between. This CDR3 region has 13 residues. Germline V gene sequence: CDR1 SNHLY, CDR2 FYNNEI. CDR3 DNA: TGTGCCAGCAGTGGACAGAGGAACACTGAAGCTTTCTTT. Amino acids: CASSGQRNTEAFF.

The chain joins TRBV6-5 to TRBJ1-2, with TRBD1 identical over 8 bases. This CDR3 is 15 amino acids long. The ends lost 6 bases at V and 6 bases at J; junction bases unmatched: 12. CDR1 is MNHEY and CDR2 is SVGAGI in the germline V gene. CDR3 bases: TGTGCCAGCAGCCCCGGGACAGGTGAATCGGATGGCTACACCTTC. Translation: CASSPGTGESDGYTF.

This clone is a singleton in its sample. The chain has TRBV27 and TRBJ1-4; weak D call: TRBD1 (6 bases). CDR1 and CDR2 (germline): MNHEY, SMNVEV (reference sequence). V gave up 0 bases and J gave up 12 bases, with 14 bases separating them. The CDR3 spans 14 residues. The chain's CDR3 is CASSLSTGKTELFF. The CDR3 DNA reads as TGTGCCAGCAGTTTATCTACAGGGAAGACAGAACTGTTTTTT.

The V and J genes are TRBV5-1 and TRBJ2-2; TRBD2 agrees at 9 bases. Per the germline V gene, CDR1 is SGHRS and CDR2 is YFSETQ. The CDR3 is made up of 17 amino acids. With V trimmed by 2 bases and J by 6 bases, 11 bases remained unmatched. Written as DNA, the CDR3 is TGCGCCAGCAGCTTAGTAGGCGGGAGGGCCCTCGCCGGGGAGCTGTTTTTT. This encodes CASSLVGGRALAGELFF.

The chain employs TRBV6-2 or TRBV6-3 and TRBJ2-7; D is ambiguous. This CDR3 has 16 amino acids. Germline V lookup: CDR1 MNHEY, CDR2 SVGEGT. The V end was cut by 0 bases, the J end by 0 bases, with 12 bases between. CDR3 residues: CASSYSYQVPSYEQYF. CDR3 in DNA: TGTGCCAGCAGTTACTCGTATCAGGTCCCCTCCTACGAGCAGTACTTC.

The gene calls are TRBV10-2 and TRBJ1-4, with 7 bases fitting TRBD1. Germline trimming cut 3 bases from V and 8 bases from J; bases unmatched to any gene: 6. Germline CDR1 WSHSY, CDR2 SAAADI. The CDR3 loop spans 14 amino acids. The CDR3 loop reads CASSEGGRGEKLFF. The DNA for the CDR3 is TGCGCCAGCAGTGAAGGGGGCCGGGGAGAAAAACTGTTTTTT.

This clone was seen more than once but under ten times. V is TRBV3-1 (or the pseudogene TRBV3-2) and J is TRBJ2-3, with 8 bases identical to TRBD1. CDR3 length equals 15 residues. The V gene end was trimmed by 4 bases and the J gene end by 0 bases; junction bases not matched to a gene: 3. Germline assignment: CDR1 LGHDT and CDR2 YNNKEL (reference sequence). The CDR3 coding sequence is TGTGCCAGCAGCCCCCGGGACAGGAGCACAGATACGCAGTATTTT. As protein: CASSPRDRSTDTQYF.

The chain carries TRBV12-5 and TRBJ1-2; no reliable D call. The CDR3 is 15 amino acids. From germline, CDR1 is LGHNT and CDR2 FRNRAP. With 3 bases removed from V and 2 bases from J, the gap between germline ends came to 13 bases. In DNA, the CDR3 is TGTGCTAGTGGTTTCTCACTGACGGAGAACTATGGCTACACCTTC. Its translation is CASGFSLTENYGYTF. The full variable domain, with the rest looked up from reference TRBV12-5 and TRBJ1-2, is DARVTQTPRHKVTEMGQEVTMRCQPILGHNTVFWYRQTMMQGLELLAYFRNRAPLDDSGMPKDRFSAEMPDATLATLKIQPSEPRDSAVYFCASGFSLTENYGYTFGSGTRLTVV.

V and J are TRBV25-1 and TRBJ1-2; D uncertain. Trimming left V 4 bases short and J 4 bases short, with 13 bases between. The germline V gene encodes CDR1 MGHDK and CDR2 SYGVNS. CDR3 size: 14 residues. DNA for the CDR3: TGTGCCAGCAGTGTCGGAGGGCCTCGCTATGGCTACACCTTC. Translating gives CASSVGGPRYGYTF.

The rearrangement links TRBV7-9 to TRBJ2-2, with D maybe TRBD2 (6 bases). Germline lookup yields CDR1 SEHNR and CDR2 FQNEAQ (reference sequence). The CDR3 has 12 amino acids. In nucleotides, the CDR3 is TGTGGTACGGGGGCGAACACCGGGGAGCTGTTTTTT. Its protein product is CGTGANTGELFF.

The chain recombines TRBV5-4 with TRBJ1-3; 8 bases agree with TRBD1. The CDR3 has 18 residues. Per the germline V gene, CDR1 is SGHNT and CDR2 is YYREEE (reference sequence). J gave up 0 bases and V 0 bases, and 8 bases lay outside the gene matches. CDR3 coding DNA: TGTGCCAGCAGCTTGGAATATGGGACAGGCTTCTCTGGAAACACCATATATTTT. Residues: CASSLEYGTGFSGNTIYF.

V gene TRBV3-1 (or the pseudogene TRBV3-2) combines with J gene TRBJ2-4; D perhaps matches TRBD1 (6 bases). In germline, CDR1 is LGHDT, CDR2 YNNKEL (reference sequence). The CDR3 is 15 residues long. With 5 bases removed from V and 0 bases from J, the gap between germline ends came to 11 bases. CDR3 protein: CASSGRDKAKNIQYF. CDR3 nucleotides: TGTGCCAGCAGCGGACGGGACAAAGCCAAAAACATTCAGTACTTC.

This sequence joins TRBV4-3 and TRBJ1-1; D is perhaps TRBD1 (6 bases). This CDR3 region has 15 residues. Per germline, CDR1 LGHNA and CDR2 YSLEER. Trimming left V 1 base short and J 4 bases short, with 13 bases between. The CDR3 region has the DNA TGCGCCAGCAGCCAAGGTGTCAGGGGTTCCACTGAAGCTTTCTTT. Protein sequence: CASSQGVRGSTEAFF.

The chain uses TRBV18 and TRBJ2-5; D is possibly TRBD2 (6 bases). There are 14 residues in the CDR3. Germline assignment: CDR1 KGHSH and CDR2 LQKENI. V lost 2 bases, J lost 3 bases, and 10 bases lay in between. In DNA, the CDR3 is TGTGCCAGCTCACCATTTAGCGGCGAAGAGACCCAGTACTTC. It specifies CASSPFSGEETQYF.

The chain employs TRBV10-1 and TRBJ2-6; a possible D gene is TRBD2 (5 bases). Trimming took 2 bases from V and 5 from J, leaving 10 bases between them. Germline V gives CDR1 WNHNN, CDR2 SYGVQD (reference sequence). This CDR3 is 15 amino acids long. CDR3 region: CASSEEGPRANVLTF. Here the CDR3 DNA reads TGCGCCAGCAGTGAGGAGGGCCCGAGGGCCAACGTCCTGACTTTC.

The J gene is TRBJ1-1, the V gene TRBV4-2, with D possibly TRBD1 on 5 matching bases. The CDR3 is made up of 14 amino acids. Germline values: CDR1 LGHNA, CDR2 YNFKEQ. V was pared by 4 bases and J by 6 bases, with 15 bases between. The CDR3 DNA reads TGTGCCAGCAGCCTTGAGGGAGGGGCGGCTGAAGCTTTCTTT. Amino acid sequence: CASSLEGGAAEAFF.

The rearrangement uses TRBV6-5 and TRBJ2-1; 12 positions agree with TRBD2. The CDR3 spans 16 residues. CDR1 is MNHEY, CDR2 SVGAGI, per germline. Unmatched junction bases numbered 5, after V lost 0 bases and J lost 8 bases. CDR3 nucleotides: TGTGCCAGCAGTTACTCCCTAGCGGGAGGGAACCATGAGCAGTTCTTC. Protein sequence: CASSYSLAGGNHEQFF.

Only one count was recorded for this clone. The chain combines TRBV5-1 with TRBJ1-1; 8 bases match TRBD1. Looked up from germline, CDR1 is SGHRS and CDR2 is YFSETQ. CDR3 length equals 17 residues. V gave up 1 base and J gave up 1 base; unmatched junction bases: 9. CDR3 DNA sequence: TGCGCCAGCAGCTTGTCGTTGGCAGGGGGCGCGAACACTGAAGCTTTCTTT. This codes for CASSLSLAGGANTEAFF.